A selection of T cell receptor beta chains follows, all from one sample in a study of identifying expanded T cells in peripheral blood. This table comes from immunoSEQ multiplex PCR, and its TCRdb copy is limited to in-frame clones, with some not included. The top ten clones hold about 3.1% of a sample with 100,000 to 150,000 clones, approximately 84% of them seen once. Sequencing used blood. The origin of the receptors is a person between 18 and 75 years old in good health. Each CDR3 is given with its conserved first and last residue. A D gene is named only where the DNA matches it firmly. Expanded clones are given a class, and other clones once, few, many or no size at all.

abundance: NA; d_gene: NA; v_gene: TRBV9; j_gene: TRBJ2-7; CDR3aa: CASSGLAPEQYF; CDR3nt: TGTGCCAGCAGCGGTTTAGCTCCCGAGCAGTACTTC
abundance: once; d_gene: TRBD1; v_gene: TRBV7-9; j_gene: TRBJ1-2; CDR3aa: CASSTSGTGPEANYGYTF; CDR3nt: TGTGCCAGCAGCACATCCGGGACAGGGCCTGAAGCTAACTATGGCTACACCTTC
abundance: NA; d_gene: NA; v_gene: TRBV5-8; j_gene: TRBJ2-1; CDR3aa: CASSLGGWRSYNEQFF; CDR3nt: TGTGCCAGCAGCTTGGGGGGGTGGAGGTCCTACAATGAGCAGTTCTTC
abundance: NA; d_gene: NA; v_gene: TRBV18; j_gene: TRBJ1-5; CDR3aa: CASSPKREAKYQPQHF; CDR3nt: TGTGCCAGCTCACCCAAGCGAGAGGCGAAGTATCAGCCCCAGCATTTT
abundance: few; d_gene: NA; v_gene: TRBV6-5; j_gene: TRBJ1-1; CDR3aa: CASSYSPGMGLEAFF; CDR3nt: TGTGCCAGCAGTTACTCGCCAGGGATGGGACTTGAAGCTTTCTTT
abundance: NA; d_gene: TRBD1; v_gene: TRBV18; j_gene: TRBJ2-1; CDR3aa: CASSPPGQQYNEQFF; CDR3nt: TGTGCCAGCTCACCACCGGGACAGCAATACAATGAGCAGTTCTTC
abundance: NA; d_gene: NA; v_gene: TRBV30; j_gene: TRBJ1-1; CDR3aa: CAWTFVENTEAFF; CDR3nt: TGTGCCTGGACGTTCGTTGAGAACACTGAAGCTTTCTTT
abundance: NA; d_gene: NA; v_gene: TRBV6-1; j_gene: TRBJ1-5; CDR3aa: CASSEPYSNQPQHF; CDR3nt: TGTGCCAGCAGTGAACCCTATAGCAATCAGCCCCAGCATTTT
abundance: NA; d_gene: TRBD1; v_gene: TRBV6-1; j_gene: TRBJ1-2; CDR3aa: CASSLDRGQYYGYTF; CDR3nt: TGTGCCAGCAGTCTAGACAGGGGGCAGTACTATGGCTACACCTTC
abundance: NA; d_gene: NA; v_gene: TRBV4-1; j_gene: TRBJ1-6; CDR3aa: CASSQVSGGERSPLHF; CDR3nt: TGCGCCAGCAGCCAAGTCTCCGGGGGCGAAAGGTCACCCCTCCACTTT
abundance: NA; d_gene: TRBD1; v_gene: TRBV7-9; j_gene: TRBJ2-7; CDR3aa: CASSLQRTGAYEQYF; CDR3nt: TGTGCCAGCAGCTTACAAAGGACAGGGGCCTACGAGCAGTACTTC
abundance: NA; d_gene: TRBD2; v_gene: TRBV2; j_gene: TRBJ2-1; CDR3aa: CASSTSGGLVYNEQFF; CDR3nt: TGTGCCAGCTCCACTAGCGGGGGTCTAGTCTACAATGAGCAGTTCTTC
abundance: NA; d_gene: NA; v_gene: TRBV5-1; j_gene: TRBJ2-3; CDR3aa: CASCGAATADTQYF; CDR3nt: TGCGCCAGTTGCGGGGCGGCTACCGCAGATACGCAGTATTTT
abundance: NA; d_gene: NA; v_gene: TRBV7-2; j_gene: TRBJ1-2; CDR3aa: CASSLGATGSSYGYTF; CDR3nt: TGTGCCAGCAGCTTAGGGGCTACAGGTTCTTCGTATGGCTACACCTTC
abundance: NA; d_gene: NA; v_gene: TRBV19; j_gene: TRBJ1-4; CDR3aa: CASSIGSGLAEEKRVF; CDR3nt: TGTGCCAGTAGTATTGGGTCGGGACTCGCGGAGGAAAAAAGAGTTTTT
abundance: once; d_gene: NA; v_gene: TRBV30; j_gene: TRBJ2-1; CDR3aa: CAWSARGLPYNEQFF; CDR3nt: TGTGCCTGGAGTGCACGCGGGCTCCCCTACAATGAGCAGTTCTTC
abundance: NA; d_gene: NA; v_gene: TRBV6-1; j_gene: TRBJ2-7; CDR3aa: CATRGGTHPSEQYF; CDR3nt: TGTGCCACGCGGGGCGGGACGCATCCGAGCGAGCAGTACTTC
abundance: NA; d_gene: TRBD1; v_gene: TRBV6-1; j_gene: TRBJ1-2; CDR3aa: CASGGRGRDGYTF; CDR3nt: TGTGCCAGCGGGGGGAGGGGGCGCGATGGCTACACCTTC
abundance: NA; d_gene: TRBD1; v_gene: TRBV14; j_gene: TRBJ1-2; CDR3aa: CASSLRGIMDGYTF; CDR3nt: TGTGCCAGCAGCCTCAGGGGGATCATGGATGGCTACACCTTC
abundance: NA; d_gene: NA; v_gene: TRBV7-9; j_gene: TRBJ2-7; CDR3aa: CASSSFLYGEQYF; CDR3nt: TGTGCCAGCAGCTCCTTCTTATACGGGGAGCAGTACTTC
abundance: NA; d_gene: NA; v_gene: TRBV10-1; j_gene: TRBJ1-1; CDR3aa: CASSVGGERTEAFF; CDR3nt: TGCGCCAGCAGTGTTGGGGGAGAAAGGACTGAAGCTTTCTTT
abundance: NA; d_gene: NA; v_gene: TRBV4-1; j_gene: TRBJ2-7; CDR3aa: CASSQVEGAPYEQYF; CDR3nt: TGCGCCAGCAGCCAAGTAGAAGGGGCCCCCTACGAGCAGTACTTC
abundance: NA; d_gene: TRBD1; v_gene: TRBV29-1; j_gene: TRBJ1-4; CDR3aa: CSVQWDRDNEKLFF; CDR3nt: TGCAGCGTCCAATGGGACAGGGATAATGAAAAACTGTTTTTT
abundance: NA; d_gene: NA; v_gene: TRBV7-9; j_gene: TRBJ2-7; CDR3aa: CASSSTGTFRHEQYF; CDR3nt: TGTGCCAGCAGCTCGACCGGGACCTTCCGCCACGAGCAGTACTTC
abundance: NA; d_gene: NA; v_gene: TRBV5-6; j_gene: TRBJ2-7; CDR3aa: CASSLGGVYEQYF; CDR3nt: TGTGCCAGCAGCTTGGGGGGCGTCTACGAGCAGTACTTC
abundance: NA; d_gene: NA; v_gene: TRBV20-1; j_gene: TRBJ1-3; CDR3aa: CSADTGNTIYF; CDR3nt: TGCAGTGCTGATACTGGAAACACCATATATTTT
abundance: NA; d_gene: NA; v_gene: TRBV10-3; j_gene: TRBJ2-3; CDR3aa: CAIRDSTDTQYF; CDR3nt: TGTGCCATCAGGGACAGCACAGATACGCAGTATTTT
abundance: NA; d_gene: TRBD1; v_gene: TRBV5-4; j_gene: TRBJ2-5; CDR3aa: CASSQQGAQETQYF; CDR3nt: TGTGCCAGCAGCCAACAGGGGGCCCAAGAGACCCAGTACTTC
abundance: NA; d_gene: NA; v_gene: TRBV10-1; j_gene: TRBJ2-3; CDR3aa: CASSESQGSDTQYF; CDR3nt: TGCGCCAGCAGTGAGTCCCAGGGCTCAGATACGCAGTATTTT
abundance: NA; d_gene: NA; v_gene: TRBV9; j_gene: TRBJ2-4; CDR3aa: CASSPTPNSNIQYF; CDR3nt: TGTGCCAGCAGCCCGACCCCAAATTCGAACATTCAGTACTTC
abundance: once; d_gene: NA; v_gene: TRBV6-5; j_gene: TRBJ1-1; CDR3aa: CASSRLKVGTEAFF; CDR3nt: TGTGCCAGCAGTCGTCTTAAGGTCGGCACTGAAGCTTTCTTT